The present TCR beta chain was sequenced within a study of blood T cell repertoires in COVID-19. This CDR3 spans 15 amino acids. Per germline, CDR1 SGHTA and CDR2 FQGNSA. The junction had 4 bases not matched to a gene; V was cut back by 5 bases and J by 4 bases. Measured with immunoSEQ multiplex PCR; TCRdb has only the in-frame clones, and not every one. The sample records 200,000 or so clones, 80% to 90% being singletons. The TCR comes from a man in his 70s with active or convalescent COVID-19. The rearrangement joins TRBV7-2 to TRBJ2-3; 12 bases map to TRBD2. Sequencing used peripheral blood. CDR3 in amino acids: CASSPGTSGSDTQYF. The CDR3 region has the DNA TGTGCCAGCAGCCCCGGGACTAGCGGGTCAGATACGCAGTATTTT.